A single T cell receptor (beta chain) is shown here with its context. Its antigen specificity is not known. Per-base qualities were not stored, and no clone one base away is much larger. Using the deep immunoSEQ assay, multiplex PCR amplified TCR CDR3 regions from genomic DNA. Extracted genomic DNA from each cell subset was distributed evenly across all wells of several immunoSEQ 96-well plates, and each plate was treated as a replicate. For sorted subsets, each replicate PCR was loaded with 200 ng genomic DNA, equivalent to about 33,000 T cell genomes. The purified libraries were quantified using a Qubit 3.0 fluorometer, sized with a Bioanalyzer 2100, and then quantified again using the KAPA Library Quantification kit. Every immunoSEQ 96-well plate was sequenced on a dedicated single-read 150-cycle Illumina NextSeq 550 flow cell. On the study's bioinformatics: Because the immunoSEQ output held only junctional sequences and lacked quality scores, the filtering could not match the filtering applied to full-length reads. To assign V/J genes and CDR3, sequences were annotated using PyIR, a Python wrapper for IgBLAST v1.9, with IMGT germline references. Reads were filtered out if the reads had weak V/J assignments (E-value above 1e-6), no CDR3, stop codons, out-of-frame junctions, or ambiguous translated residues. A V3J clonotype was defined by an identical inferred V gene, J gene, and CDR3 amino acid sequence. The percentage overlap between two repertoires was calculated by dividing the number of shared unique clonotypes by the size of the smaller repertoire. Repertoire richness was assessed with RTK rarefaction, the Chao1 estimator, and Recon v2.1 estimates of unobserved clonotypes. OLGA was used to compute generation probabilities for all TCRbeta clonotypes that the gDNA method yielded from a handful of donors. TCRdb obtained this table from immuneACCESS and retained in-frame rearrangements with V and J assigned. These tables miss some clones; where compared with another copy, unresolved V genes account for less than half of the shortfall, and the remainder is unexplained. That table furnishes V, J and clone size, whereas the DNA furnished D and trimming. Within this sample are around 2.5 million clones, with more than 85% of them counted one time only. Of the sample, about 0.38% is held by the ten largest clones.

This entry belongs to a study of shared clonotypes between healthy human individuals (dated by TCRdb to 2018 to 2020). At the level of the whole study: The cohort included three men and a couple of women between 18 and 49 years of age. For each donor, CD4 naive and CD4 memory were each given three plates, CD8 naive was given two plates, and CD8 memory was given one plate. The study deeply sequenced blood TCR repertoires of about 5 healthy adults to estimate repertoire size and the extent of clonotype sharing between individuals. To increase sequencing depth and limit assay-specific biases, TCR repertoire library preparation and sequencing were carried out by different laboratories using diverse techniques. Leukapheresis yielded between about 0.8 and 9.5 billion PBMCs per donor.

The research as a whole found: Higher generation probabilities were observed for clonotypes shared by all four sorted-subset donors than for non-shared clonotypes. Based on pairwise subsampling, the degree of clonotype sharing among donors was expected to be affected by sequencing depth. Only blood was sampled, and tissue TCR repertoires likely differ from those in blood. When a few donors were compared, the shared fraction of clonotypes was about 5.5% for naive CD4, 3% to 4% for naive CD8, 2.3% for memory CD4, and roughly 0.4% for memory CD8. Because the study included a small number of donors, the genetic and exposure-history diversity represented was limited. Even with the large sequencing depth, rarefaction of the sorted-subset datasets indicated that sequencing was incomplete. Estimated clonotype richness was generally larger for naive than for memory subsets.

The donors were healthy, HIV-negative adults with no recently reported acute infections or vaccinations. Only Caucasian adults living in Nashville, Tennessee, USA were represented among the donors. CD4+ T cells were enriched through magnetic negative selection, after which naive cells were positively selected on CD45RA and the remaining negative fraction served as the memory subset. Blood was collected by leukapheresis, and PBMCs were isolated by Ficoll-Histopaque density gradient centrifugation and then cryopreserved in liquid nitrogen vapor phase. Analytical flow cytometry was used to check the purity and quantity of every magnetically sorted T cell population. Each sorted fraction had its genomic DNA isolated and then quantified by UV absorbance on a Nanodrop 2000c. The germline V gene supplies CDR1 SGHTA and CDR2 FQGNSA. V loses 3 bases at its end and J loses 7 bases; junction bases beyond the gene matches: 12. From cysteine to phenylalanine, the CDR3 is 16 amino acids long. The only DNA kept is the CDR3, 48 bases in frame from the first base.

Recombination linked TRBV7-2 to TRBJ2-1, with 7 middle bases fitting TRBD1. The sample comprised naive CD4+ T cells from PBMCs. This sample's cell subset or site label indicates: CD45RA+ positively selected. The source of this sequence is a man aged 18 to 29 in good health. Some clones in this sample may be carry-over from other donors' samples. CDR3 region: CASSFDRASRGNEQFF. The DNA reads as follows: TGTGCCAGCAGCTTTGACAGGGCAAGTCGAGGTAATGAGCAGTTCTTC.